This T cell receptor beta chain was identified in a study of blood T cell repertoires in COVID-19 (dated by TCRdb to the early 2020s). Regarding the research as a whole: ImmuneRACE Cohort 3 recovered participants were defined by two consecutive negative NP/OP PCR tests, healthcare professional clearance, or symptom resolution. The prospective study material was composed of cDNA or gDNA derived from T cells, B-cell-depleted T cells, or PBMCs. Deeply sampled blood TCRbeta repertoires from subjects exposed to, actively infected with, or recovered from COVID-19 were included in the dataset. A de-identified subject ID, COVID-19 status, age in years and sex were almost always included in the sample metadata. Where HLA class I and class II types were available, the types were taken from metadata supplied by the sample provider, not from assay-based typing. The repertoires were released in a freely available public database intended as a resource for research on the immune response to SARS-CoV-2. The samples were drawn from two sources: the first 160 participants of the ongoing ImmuneRACE study, and over 1,000 subjects contributed by 6 global collaborators. Samples from collaborators originated in the United States, Italy and Spain and spanned both the acute and convalescent phases of COVID-19.

Paper-wide results and their limitations: The amount of clinical and demographic metadata varied by source and participant and was provided uncurated.

Participants in the prospective study were enrolled through a virtual design, were aged roughly 18 to 100 years, and lived in approximately 25 United States geographic areas. To assign participants to cohorts, the prospective study relied on clinical history that participants themselves reported in a screening survey and a study questionnaire. In the prospective study, whole blood, serum and a nasopharyngeal or oropharyngeal swab were collected from each participant by mobile phlebotomists. Participants in the prospective study had the option to provide additional blood draws and questionnaires over a roughly 2-month period. Before DNA extraction, blood samples from the prospective study were shipped at room temperature or frozen. The CDR3 sequence holds 12 residues, the cysteine and phenylalanine included. Of the read, only the CDR3 DNA is kept; its 36 bases are in frame from base 1. Trimming takes 5 bases from V and 6 bases from J, and the germline ends sit 11 bases apart.

Notes on this clone: Its target antigen remains unknown. The record has no base qualities; no much larger clone is one base away.

TCRbeta CDR3 regions were amplified from genomic DNA using the immunoSEQ Assay, a bias-controlled multiplex PCR. The original pipeline was this. The number of nucleated cells in each sample was estimated by amplification of reference gene primers within the assay. Sequence reads were collapsed and filtered to measure the absolute abundance of every unique TCRbeta CDR3 rearrangement. For each sample, productive Simpson clonality was calculated by taking the square root of Simpson's diversity index across productive rearrangements. Not all clones reach the TCRdb copy of this immuneACCESS table, which keeps in-frame sequences only. Checked studies attribute under half of the gap to unresolved V genes and leave the rest unexplained. Clonal size and the V and J genes are those of that table, whereas D and trimming came from the DNA. This sample has some 300,000 clones in its table, and 88% of those were observed once. Under 2.5% of the sample belongs to the ten largest clones.

This sequence originates from a woman in her sixties in a cohort exposed to, infected with or recovered from COVID-19 (not recorded which). Sequencing was carried out using PBMCs or T cells enriched from blood (not recorded which). The V and J genes are TRBV12-3 or TRBV12-4 and TRBJ2-7; TRBD1 is a weak D gene call, 6 bases matching. The DNA reads as follows: TGTGCCAGCAGTCTAGTACAGGGCGAGCAGTACTTC. Translation gives CASSLVQGEQYF.